This T cell receptor beta chain comes out of a study of cytomegalovirus exposure and HLA in healthy donors. The PCR made use of 60 Vbeta and 13 Jbeta primers. The table came from immunoSEQ multiplex PCR; TCRdb's copy has only in-frame clones and leaves some out. The sample carries around 200,000 clones, 65% to 90% recorded once. CDR3 length: 14 residues. The V end lost 5 bases, the J end lost 5 bases, and 15 bases lay between the germline ends. Germline V gene sequence: CDR1 MNHEY, CDR2 SVGAGI. This clone was observed a handful of times. Its specificity is unknown. Study conclusions and caveats: Later analysis suggested most CMV-associated TCR beta chains were HLA-restricted.

Sequencing used PBMCs. The clonotype comes from a girl aged 10-17 years in good health and CMV-seronegative. The rearrangement uses TRBV6-5 and TRBJ1-1, with D possibly TRBD1 on 6 matching bases. The DNA for the CDR3 is TGTGCCAGCAGTCAAACAGGGTTGGGAACTGAAGCTTTCTTT. Translating gives CASSQTGLGTEAFF.